Following are 27 T cell receptor beta chains from one sample sequenced in a study of T cell repertoires in cytomegalovirus infection. No antigen has been assigned to these receptors. TCRdb fed the reads into MiXCR, producing one record per CDR3 protein. The repertoire holds 700,000 to 900,000 distinct CDR3 sequences, with roughly 29% as singletons. Source: cultured CD8+ T cells from PBMCs, taken from culture after CMV antigen stimulation. All receptors derive from a human donor in good health (CMV status not recorded). Some clones in this sample may be carry-over from other donors' samples.

The chain couples TRBV25-1 to TRBJ1-6; D is undetermined. This CDR3 is 14 amino acids long. Trimming took off 2 bases at V and 11 bases at J, with 13 bases between the two ends. Germline V gene sequence: CDR1 MGHDK, CDR2 SYGVNS. The CDR3 coding sequence is TGTGCCAGCAGTGAAAACCTTTACAAGGCACCCCTCCACTTT. This encodes CASSENLYKAPLHF. The variable domain in full, with the rest retrieved from reference TRBV25-1 and TRBJ1-6, is EADIYQTPRYLVIGTGKKITLECSQTMGHDKMYWYQQDPGMELHLIHYSYGVNSTEKGDLSSESTVSRIRTEHFPLTLESARPSHTSQYLCASSENLYKAPLHFGNGTRLTVT.

This clonotype came up many times. This CDR3 is CASSFGQGPYEQYF. In DNA, the CDR3 is TGTGCCAGCAGTTTTGGACAGGGCCCCTACGAGCAGTACTTC. The chain combines TRBV27 with TRBJ2-7, with 8 bases matching TRBD1. In germline, CDR1 is MNHEY, CDR2 SMNVEV (reference sequence). The CDR3 is 14 residues long. The V segment lost 3 bases and the J segment 2 bases; nucleotides outside the gene matches: 3.

The rearrangement uses TRBV6-5 and TRBJ1-2, with 9 bases matching TRBD1. CDR1 and CDR2 from the germline V gene are MNHEY and SVGAGI. Trimming took 2 bases from V and 4 from J; bases not matched to a gene: 11. CDR3 length equals 17 residues. The CDR3 region is CASSYATLTDRGYGYTF. DNA for the CDR3: TGTGCCAGCAGTTACGCTACTTTGACGGACAGGGGCTATGGCTACACCTTC.

This clonotype was detected a few times. The rearrangement joins TRBV5-4 to TRBJ2-1; tentative D call: TRBD1 (5 bases). Per germline, CDR1 SGHNT and CDR2 YYREEE (reference sequence). V was cut by 2 bases and J by 6 bases, with 12 bases left in between. The CDR3 extends over 14 amino acids. The CDR3 loop reads CASSFLGHPNEQFF. CDR3 coding DNA: TGTGCCAGCAGCTTCCTCGGACATCCCAATGAGCAGTTCTTC.

This clonotype was detected once. The V gene is TRBV5-1, the J gene TRBJ1-1, with D possibly TRBD1 on 6 matching bases. Trimming removed 4 bases from V and 4 bases from J, with 17 bases in between. The germline CDR1 and CDR2 sequences are SGHRS and YFSETQ. The CDR3 contains 15 residues. In DNA form, the CDR3 reads TGCGCCAGCAGCCCCTCACAGGGAATGAGCACTGAAGCTTTCTTT. Translated: CASSPSQGMSTEAFF.

The chain links TRBV7-9 to TRBJ2-2; TRBD1 is a possible D gene (6 bases). V was pared by 8 bases and J by 5 bases, with 21 bases between. Germline CDR1 and CDR2: SEHNR and FQNEAQ (reference sequence). CDR3 length: 16 amino acids. The CDR3 loop is CASQGPRTGGTGELFF. In nucleotides, the CDR3 is TGTGCCAGCCAGGGGCCAAGAACCGGCGGGACCGGGGAGCTGTTTTTT.

This clonotype was seen ten or more times. V usage is TRBV7-6 and J usage is TRBJ1-5; D gene unclear. In germline, CDR1 is SGHVS, CDR2 FNYEAQ. The V end lost 1 base, the J end lost 3 bases, and 10 bases lay between the germline ends. The CDR3 extends over 15 amino acids. CDR3 nucleotide sequence: TGTGCCAGCAGCTTAGTACCAGACCCCAATCAGCCCCAGCATTTT. Protein product: CASSLVPDPNQPQHF. The complete variable domain, with remaining parts taken from reference TRBV7-6 and TRBJ1-5, reads GAGVSQSPRYKVTKRGQDVALRCDPISGHVSLYWYRQALGQGPEFLTYFNYEAQQDKSGLPNDRFSAERPEGSISTLTIQRTEQRDSAMYRCASSLVPDPNQPQHFGDGTRLSIL.

This clonotype appeared many times. The rearrangement links TRBV5-1 to TRBJ1-6; 8 nucleotides agree with TRBD1. CDR3 length: 16 amino acids. Germline lookup yields CDR1 SGHRS and CDR2 YFSETQ. The V and J ends lost 0 bases and 9 bases, in that order; junction bases with no gene match: 8. CDR3 nucleotide sequence: TGCGCCAGCAGCTTGGCCCTTCAGGGGGCGATTTCACCCCTCCACTTT. This translates into CASSLALQGAISPLHF.

This clonotype has only a few counts. J is TRBJ1-5 and V is TRBV6-2 or TRBV6-3; D gene uncertain. Trimming stripped 6 bases from V and 3 bases from J, with 21 bases between. The CDR3 runs to 17 residues. CDR1 and CDR2 (germline): MNHEY, SVGEGT. CDR3: CASSLRPFRLPNQPQHF. In DNA form, the CDR3 reads TGTGCCAGCAGCCTCCGTCCGTTCAGGCTCCCCAATCAGCCCCAGCATTTT.

The table lists this clonotype with a few counts. The chain links TRBV6-2 or TRBV6-3 to TRBJ1-1; D may be TRBD1 (5 bases). Trimming pared 10 bases from V and 0 bases from J, leaving 18 bases between. The V gene's germline CDR1 is MNHEY and CDR2 SVGEGT. The CDR3 sequence is 15 residues long. CDR3 coding DNA: TGTGCCATCCTAAACCCCGGGACGTTGAACACTGAAGCTTTCTTT. This sequence encodes CAILNPGTLNTEAFF.

The chain has TRBV7-9 and TRBJ2-3, with TRBD1 as a possible D gene (6 bases). V lost 8 bases and J 2 bases, leaving 20 bases between the germline ends. Per germline, CDR1 SEHNR and CDR2 FQNEAQ (reference sequence). The CDR3 is made up of 16 amino acids. The CDR3 reads CASGTTGTPNTDTQYF. DNA for the CDR3: TGTGCCAGCGGGACCACCGGGACACCCAACACAGATACGCAGTATTTT.

The CDR3 bases are TGTGCCAGTAGTATAGCCGGGAAGCCAGATACGCAGTATTTT. This encodes CASSIAGKPDTQYF. V gene TRBV19 combines with J gene TRBJ2-3, with D possibly matching TRBD2 (5 bases). CDR3 length: 14 amino acids. CDR1 is LNHDA, CDR2 SQIVND, per germline (reference sequence). The germline V and J ends were trimmed by 1 base and 4 bases, with 9 bases remaining between them. Full variable domain (rest looked up from reference TRBV19 and TRBJ2-3): DGGITQSPKYLFRKEGQNVTLSCEQNLNHDAMYWYRQDPGQGLRLIYYSQIVNDFQKGDIAEGYSVSREKKESFPLTVTSAQKNPTAFYLCASSIAGKPDTQYFGPGTRLTVL.

This clonotype was counted only a few times. This chain connects TRBV9 to TRBJ1-1; D is uncertain. Trimming removed 4 bases at V and 1 base at J, with 14 bases between. This CDR3 region has 15 residues. Germline values: CDR1 SGDLS, CDR2 YYNGEE. The CDR3: CASSPRRAGNTEAFF. In nucleotides, the CDR3 is TGTGCCAGCAGCCCCCGGAGGGCGGGGAACACTGAAGCTTTCTTT.

The chain carries TRBV19 and TRBJ1-1, with D perhaps TRBD1 (5 bases). Germline values: CDR1 LNHDA, CDR2 SQIVND (reference sequence). Trimming took 6 bases from V and 0 from J, leaving 17 bases between them. The CDR3 is 16 residues long. In nucleotides, the CDR3 is TGTGCCAGTAGCCCCCCCGGGGGTAAGCTGAACACTGAAGCTTTCTTT. Its protein product is CASSPPGGKLNTEAFF.

The genes are TRBV4-2 and TRBJ1-1; D uncertain. Per germline, CDR1 LGHNA and CDR2 YNFKEQ. Trimming took 8 bases from V and 7 from J, leaving 11 bases between them. The CDR3 length is 11 residues. The CDR3 region has the DNA TGTGCCAGCCTCGGCGGAGGTGAAGCTTTCTTT. Amino acid sequence: CASLGGGEAFF.

J is TRBJ2-2 and V is TRBV6-5; 7 bases align to TRBD1. V lost 6 bases, J lost 4 bases, and 11 bases stayed unmatched. The length of the CDR3 is 16 residues. The germline V gene encodes CDR1 MNHEY and CDR2 SVGAGI. The CDR3 DNA is TGTGCCAGCAGAATATCCCGGGACAGCTCCACCGGGGAGCTGTTTTTT. Encoded protein: CASRISRDSSTGELFF.

V is TRBV27 and J is TRBJ2-3; 7 bases are shared with TRBD2. V lost 9 bases to trimming and J lost 2 bases; unmatched junction nucleotides: 8. The CDR3 is 14 amino acids. CDR1 MNHEY and CDR2 SMNVEV come from the germline V gene (reference sequence). CDR3 sequence (DNA): TGTGCCAGTAGGGGACTAAACTTCACAGATACGCAGTATTTT. Its protein product is CASRGLNFTDTQYF.

The chain recombines TRBV2 with TRBJ2-1; D not resolved. CDR1 and CDR2 from the germline V gene are SNHLY and FYNNEI. Between the trimmed V and J ends, which lost 11 bases and 8 bases, there was a span of 19 bases. The CDR3 loop spans 13 amino acids. The CDR3 DNA sequence: TGTGCCCTTTCTAGGGCAACTGGCGATGAGCAGTTCTTC. Protein: CALSRATGDEQFF.

In DNA form, the CDR3 reads TGTGCCAGCAGCCAATTTTTCAAGGGGGGAAACTATGGCTACACCTTC. Protein: CASSQFFKGGNYGYTF. V usage is TRBV14 and J usage is TRBJ1-2; perhaps TRBD1 as D (6 bases). The CDR3 is made up of 16 amino acids. CDR1 is SGHDN, CDR2 FVKESK, per germline. V was clipped by 2 bases and J by 2 bases, with 15 bases between them.

The chain uses TRBV15 and TRBJ1-3, with no clear D. This CDR3 is 14 amino acids long. V dropped 0 bases and J dropped 3 bases, with 6 bases sitting between them. The germline gives CDR1 LNHNV, CDR2 YYDKDF (reference sequence). In DNA form, the CDR3 reads TGTGCCACCAGCAGAGAATGGCATGGAAACACCATATATTTT. Translating it yields CATSREWHGNTIYF.

This chain connects TRBV28 to TRBJ1-6; D gene uncertain. The germline V and J ends were trimmed by 6 bases and 5 bases, with 11 bases remaining between them. This CDR3 has 14 residues. CDR1 MDHEN and CDR2 SYDVKM come from the germline V gene. CDR3 protein: CASSLRVHNSPLHF. CDR3 bases: TGTGCCAGCAGCCTTCGGGTTCATAATTCACCCCTCCACTTT.

The chain recombines TRBV7-6 with TRBJ1-6; a weak D match, TRBD1 (6 bases). The CDR3 spans 17 residues. V was shortened by 1 base and J by 8 bases, with 18 bases between the two germline ends. Germline-derived CDR1 and CDR2 are SGHVS and FNYEAQ. CDR3 nucleotides: TGTGCCAGCAGCTTAGGGGTACAGGGCCAAAGGGATTCACCCCTCCACTTT. Translation gives CASSLGVQGQRDSPLHF.

A few counts support this clonotype. V is TRBV6-5 and J is TRBJ2-5; 7 nucleotides agree with TRBD2. With 2 bases clipped from V and 2 bases from J, the junction kept 2 bases outside the gene matches. The CDR3 sequence is 14 residues long. CDR1 and CDR2 (germline): MNHEY, SVGAGI. The CDR3 region has the DNA TGTGCCAGCAGTTACGGGGGGGATCAAGAGACCCAGTACTTC. Encoded protein: CASSYGGDQETQYF.

This clonotype was picked up many times. This rearrangement joins TRBV7-9 to TRBJ1-4, with TRBD1 matching 8 bases. Germline V gives CDR1 SEHNR, CDR2 FQNEAQ (reference sequence). V lost 5 bases and J lost 2; bases outside the gene matches: 7. This CDR3 has 16 amino acids. CDR3 sequence reads: CASSPRTGQTNEKLFF. CDR3 sequence (DNA): TGTGCCAGCAGCCCCAGGACAGGGCAGACTAATGAAAAACTGTTTTTT.

The count of this clonotype is one. The genes are TRBV12-3 or TRBV12-4 and TRBJ2-2; 8 nucleotides align to TRBD2. This CDR3 is built from 16 residues. J gave up 1 base and V 5 bases, and 6 bases lay outside the gene matches. DNA for the CDR3: TGTGCCAGCAGTAAGGGACTAGATATGAACACCGGGGAGCTGTTTTTT. This encodes CASSKGLDMNTGELFF.

Turning to this clonotype: At one boundary the junction diverges from the germline segment, which might be a read error. The rearrangement uses TRBV7-9 and TRBJ2-3, with TRBD1 as a possible D gene (6 bases). The germline V gene encodes CDR1 SEHNR and CDR2 FQNEAQ (reference sequence). The CDR3 length is 17 residues. The CDR3 loop reads CVSSYSQGTPIADTQYF. Here the CDR3 DNA reads TGTGTCAGCAGCTATTCCCAGGGGACCCCCATAGCAGATACGCAGTATTTT.

This clonotype showed up many times. V is TRBV7-6 and J is TRBJ1-2; D unresolved. Between the trimmed V and J ends, which lost 5 bases and 6 bases, there was a span of 7 bases. CDR1 is SGHVS, CDR2 FNYEAQ, per germline. This CDR3 has 11 residues. CDR3 nucleotides: TGTGCCAGCAGCCCCGGGAATGGCTACACCTTC. Encoded protein: CASSPGNGYTF.